These T cell receptor beta chains were read from a single sample in a study of shared clonotypes between healthy human individuals. Using immunoSEQ multiplex PCR, the repertoire was profiled, and TCRdb retains in-frame clones only, with some absent. Of a few million clones detected, roughly 93% appear once; the ten largest clones hold around 1.7%. Input material: naive CD8+ T cells from PBMCs. The receptors stem from a man younger than 30 in good health. Some clones in this sample may be carry-over from other donors' samples. CDR3s include the opening cysteine and the closing phenylalanine or tryptophan. A D gene is named only where the DNA matches it firmly. The size field is filled for only some rows; it gives once, few, many or a size class.

cdr3_aa cdr3_nt clone_size j_call d_call v_call
CASSQARTGEDEQFF TGCGCCAGCAGCCAAGCCCGGACAGGGGAGGATGAGCAGTTCTTC . TRBJ2-1 TRBD1 TRBV4-1
CASSPPLSLSYEQYF TGTGCCAGCTCACCACCACTCTCCCTTTCCTACGAGCAGTACTTC . TRBJ2-7 . TRBV18
CSVGPPNEQFF TGCAGCGTTGGTCCGCCCAATGAGCAGTTCTTC . TRBJ2-1 . TRBV29-1
CASKAGGAENIQYF TGTGCCAGCAAAGCGGGAGGGGCCGAAAACATTCAGTACTTC . TRBJ2-4 TRBD2 TRBV7-9
CASSYSPKSYEQYF TGTGCCAGCAGTTACTCACCCAAATCCTACGAGCAGTACTTC . TRBJ2-7 . TRBV6-5
CASSLNREATEAFF TGCGCCAGCAGCTTGAACAGGGAGGCTACTGAAGCTTTCTTT . TRBJ1-1 . TRBV5-1
CASSPTQSQPWGYGYTF TGTGCCAGCAGCCCGACCCAATCTCAGCCTTGGGGATATGGCTACACCTTC . TRBJ1-2 . TRBV5-6
CASSQTTRTAPPPDTQYF TGTGCCAGCAGTCAAACAACACGGACAGCCCCCCCTCCGGATACGCAGTATTTT . TRBJ2-3 . TRBV27
CASGLAGLPGYGYTF TGTGCTAGTGGTTTGGCGGGACTGCCCGGGTATGGCTACACCTTC . TRBJ1-2 . TRBV12-5
CASSLLGVMVNNEQFF TGTGCCAGCAGTTTGTTAGGGGTGATGGTAAACAATGAGCAGTTCTTC . TRBJ2-1 . TRBV27
CASSTRDRWDNEQFF TGTGCCAGCAGCACGCGGGACAGATGGGACAATGAGCAGTTCTTC . TRBJ2-1 . TRBV9
CASSEGTGGGQPQHF TGTGCCAGCAGCGAGGGAACAGGGGGCGGTCAGCCCCAGCATTTT . TRBJ1-5 TRBD1 TRBV9
CASSAQQGEYTEAFF TGTGCCAGCAGCGCGCAACAGGGGGAGTACACTGAAGCTTTCTTT . TRBJ1-1 TRBD1 TRBV9
CASRGPWNEKLFF TGTGCCAGCAGGGGGCCCTGGAATGAAAAACTGTTTTTT . TRBJ1-4 . TRBV7-9
CASSQGGGFGGNTIYF TGTGCCAGCAGCCAAGGCGGGGGTTTCGGTGGAAACACCATATATTTT . TRBJ1-3 . TRBV5-6
CASTILAGSTDTQYF TGTGCCAGCACCATACTAGCGGGCAGCACAGATACGCAGTATTTT . TRBJ2-3 TRBD2 TRBV7-2
CASRETGGLAEQYF TGTGCCAGCAGGGAGACAGGGGGCTTAGCCGAGCAGTACTTC . TRBJ2-7 TRBD1 TRBV6-5
CASSLDRSSGNTIYF TGTGCCAGCAGCTTAGACAGAAGCTCTGGAAACACCATATATTTT . TRBJ1-3 . TRBV7-7
CASSVAISYEQYF TGTGCCAGCAGCGTAGCGATTTCTTACGAGCAGTACTTC . TRBJ2-7 . TRBV7-9
CASSSTRDRGPEQYF TGCGCCAGCAGCTCGACCCGGGACAGGGGTCCCGAGCAGTACTTC . TRBJ2-7 TRBD1 TRBV5-1
CATKGRAANQPQHF TGTGCCACCAAAGGGAGGGCCGCGAATCAGCCCCAGCATTTT . TRBJ1-5 . TRBV27
CASSQDRLGSKTAYYTF TGCGCCAGCAGCCAAGATCGTTTGGGATCCAAGACGGCCTACTACACCTTC . TRBJ1-2 . TRBV4-3
CASSSFRGLTDTQYF TGTGCCAGCAGTAGTTTCCGGGGGTTAACAGATACGCAGTATTTT . TRBJ2-3 . TRBV6-6
CASSPGLAASYNEQFF TGTGCCAGCAGCCCCGGACTAGCGGCTTCCTACAATGAGCAGTTCTTC . TRBJ2-1 TRBD2 TRBV9
CASSLGVSYNEQFF TGTGCCAGCAGCTTAGGGGTATCCTACAATGAGCAGTTCTTC . TRBJ2-1 . TRBV11-1
CASLRGPNEQFF TGTGCCAGCCTCCGGGGACCCAATGAGCAGTTCTTC . TRBJ2-1 . TRBV6-1
CASSLSAAYEQYF TGTGCCAGCAGTTTATCCGCAGCCTACGAGCAGTACTTC . TRBJ2-7 . TRBV27
CASSGLSSFYEQYF TGTGCCAGCAGTGGGCTGAGTTCCTTCTACGAGCAGTACTTC . TRBJ2-7 . TRBV27
CAISGAYEQYF TGTGCCATCAGTGGGGCCTACGAGCAGTACTTC once TRBJ2-7 . TRBV10-3
CASTGASGSSYEQYF TGCGCCAGCACCGGAGCTAGCGGGAGCTCCTACGAGCAGTACTTC . TRBJ2-7 TRBD2 TRBV10-2